The 32 T cell receptor beta chains reported below all come from one sample, sequenced in a study of shared clonotypes between healthy human individuals. Assay used: immunoSEQ multiplex PCR; TCRdb lists only in-frame clones, some missing. The sample lists about 1 million clones; around 74% were seen once. The sample comprised memory CD4+ T cells sorted from blood. Subset defined: CD45RA-negative fraction. The receptor source for this set is a man between 18 and 35 years old in good health.

The chain has TRBV11-2 and TRBJ2-3; D is uncertain. Trimming pared 1 base from V and 0 bases from J, leaving 8 bases between. The CDR3 loop spans 15 amino acids. Germline-derived CDR1 and CDR2 are SGHAT and FQNNGV. CDR3 residues: CASSLGSTSTDTQYF. In DNA form, the CDR3 reads TGTGCCAGCAGCTTAGGATCAACTAGCACAGATACGCAGTATTTT.

V usage is TRBV9 and J usage is TRBJ2-3; TRBD2 matches at 14 bases. Germline V CDR1 and CDR2: SGDLS, YYNGEE. This CDR3 region has 19 residues. Trimming at V came to 0 bases and at J to 0 bases, leaving 6 bases not matched to a gene. This CDR3 reads CASSVDGTSGRRSTDTQYF. For the CDR3, the DNA is TGTGCCAGCAGCGTAGACGGGACTAGCGGGAGACGAAGCACAGATACGCAGTATTTT. Drawing the rest from reference TRBV9 and TRBJ2-3, the complete variable domain is DSGVTQTPKHLITATGQRVTLRCSPRSGDLSVYWYQQSLDQGLQFLIQYYNGEERAKGNILERFSAQQFPDLHSELNLSSLELGDSALYFCASSVDGTSGRRSTDTQYFGPGTRLTVL.

This chain joins TRBV25-1 and TRBJ1-6; D call uncertain. Germline assignment: CDR1 MGHDK and CDR2 SYGVNS. There are 13 residues in the CDR3. V was cut by 8 bases and J by 7 bases, with 12 bases left in between. In nucleotides, the CDR3 is TGTGCCAGCGAAGAGTGGCCGAATTCACCCCTCCACTTT. It is translated as CASEEWPNSPLHF.

The chain is built from TRBV7-3 and TRBJ1-3; D remains ambiguous. The CDR3 consists of 15 residues. Deletions cut 4 bases from V and 0 bases from J, with 10 bases between. The germline gives CDR1 SGHTA, CDR2 FQGTGA. The CDR3 DNA follows: TGTGCCAGCAGCTCGGACGGCTCCTCTGGAAACACCATATATTTT. Amino acids: CASSSDGSSGNTIYF.

V gene TRBV10-3 combines with J gene TRBJ2-3; D is undetermined. The CDR3 is made up of 12 amino acids. From germline, CDR1 is ENHRY and CDR2 SYGVKD. Trimming left V 5 bases short and J 2 bases short, with 5 bases between. The CDR3 DNA reads TGTGCCATCAGTAAGACCACAGATACGCAGTATTTT. Its protein product is CAISKTTDTQYF.

This clone has only one observation. The chain uses TRBV10-3 and TRBJ2-6, with D possibly being TRBD1 (6 bases). CDR1 and CDR2 (germline): ENHRY, SYGVKD. This CDR3 is built from 16 residues. Trimming stripped 9 bases from V and 0 bases from J, with 15 bases between. For the CDR3, the DNA is TGTGCCATACAGGGTCGAAGCCTCTCTGGGGCCAACGTCCTGACTTTC. This sequence encodes CAIQGRSLSGANVLTF.

The J gene is TRBJ2-1, the V gene TRBV5-6; 8 bases are a match to TRBD2. Germline-derived CDR1 and CDR2 are SGHDT and YYEEEE. This CDR3 is 18 amino acids long. V lost 1 base to trimming and J lost 8 bases; unmatched junction nucleotides: 17. The CDR3, as DNA: TGTGCCAGCAGCTTGAAGGGCGAGCGGGAGCCGGGTGGGGATGAGCAGTTCTTC. It is translated as CASSLKGEREPGGDEQFF. Complete variable domain (other parts from reference TRBV5-6 and TRBJ2-1): DAGVTQSPTHLIKTRGQQVTLRCSPKSGHDTVSWYQQALGQGPQFIFQYYEEEERQRGNFPDRFSGHQFPNYSSELNVNALLLGDSALYLCASSLKGEREPGGDEQFFGPGTRLTVL.

The V call is TRBV5-4, the J call TRBJ2-2, with 8 bases that match TRBD1. Germline CDR1 and CDR2: SGHNT and YYREEE (reference sequence). The CDR3 is 15 residues long. J lost 3 bases, V lost 0 bases, and 1 base had no gene match. The CDR3: CASSLDRGDTGELFF. CDR3 DNA sequence: TGTGCCAGCAGCTTGGACAGGGGGGACACCGGGGAGCTGTTTTTT.

The CDR3 DNA is TGCGCCAGCAGCCAGGGGGCTGGAAACACCATATATTTT. Encoded protein: CASSQGAGNTIYF. This chain links TRBV4-1 with TRBJ1-3, with D possibly TRBD1 on 5 matching bases. From germline, CDR1 is MGHRA and CDR2 YSYEKL. Trimming removed 3 bases at V and 2 bases at J, with 5 bases between. CDR3 length: 13 residues.

This clone was picked up a small number of times. This chain links TRBV7-3 with TRBJ1-6, with unresolved D. Germline V gene sequence: CDR1 SGHTA, CDR2 FQGTGA. This CDR3 is built from 14 residues. Trimming removed 5 bases from V and 8 bases from J, with 13 bases in between. The DNA of the CDR3 is TGTGCCAGCAGCAGTGGGGTTGGCTATTCACCCCTCCACTTT. As protein: CASSSGVGYSPLHF.

A few counts support this clone. The V and J genes are TRBV12-5 and TRBJ2-2, with D possibly TRBD1 on 7 matching bases. Germline V gene data show CDR1 as LGHNT and CDR2 as FRNRAP. CDR3 size: 17 residues. The germline V and J ends were trimmed by 5 bases and 1 base, with 17 bases remaining between them. DNA for the CDR3: TGTGCTAGTGGTGCCGGACGACAGGGAGGGAACACCGGGGAGCTGTTTTTT. Amino acids: CASGAGRQGGNTGELFF.

The J gene is TRBJ2-5, the V gene TRBV7-6; TRBD2 aligns across 7 bases. J lost 5 bases, V lost 4 bases, and 10 bases had no gene match. In germline, CDR1 is SGHVS, CDR2 FNYEAQ. The CDR3 contains 15 residues. The CDR3 here is CASSSTGTTIETQYF. The CDR3 coding sequence is TGTGCCAGCAGCTCCACCGGGACTACGATTGAGACCCAGTACTTC.

The chain has TRBV6-1 and TRBJ2-2; D uncertain. Germline-derived CDR1 and CDR2 are MNHNS and SASEGT. This CDR3 region has 15 residues. The ends were cut back, 6 bases at V and 1 base at J, with 12 bases in the middle. In DNA, the CDR3 is TGTGCCAGCAGGCCGGACCGAATGAACACCGGGGAGCTGTTTTTT. Translation: CASRPDRMNTGELFF.

J is TRBJ2-1 and V is TRBV5-8; TRBD2 is a possible D gene (6 bases). This CDR3 comprises 16 residues. The germline gives CDR1 SGHTS, CDR2 YDEGEE. V dropped 4 bases and J dropped 7 bases, with 21 bases sitting between them. The CDR3 protein is CASSHFLAWRDNEQFF. CDR3 DNA: TGTGCCAGCAGCCATTTCCTTGCCTGGCGGGATAATGAGCAGTTCTTC.

This clone was seen only a few times. The V and J genes are TRBV11-2 and TRBJ1-4; D is unresolved. V lost 1 base to trimming and J lost 8 bases, with 5 bases between them. This CDR3 comprises 12 residues. CDR1 and CDR2 from the germline V gene are SGHAT and FQNNGV. CDR3 DNA sequence: TGTGCCAGCAGCTTAGGTACGGAAAAACTGTTTTTT. Translating it yields CASSLGTEKLFF.

The chain combines TRBV6-5 with TRBJ2-5; D is perhaps TRBD1 (5 bases). TRBJ2-7 explains the end of the DNA better; the J call may be wrong. Germline CDR1 reads MNHEY; CDR2 reads SVGAGI. This CDR3 has 13 amino acids. The CDR3 protein is CAIHRSIIYEQYF. In nucleotides, the CDR3 is TGTGCCATTCACAGGAGTATAATTTACGAGCAGTACTTC.

The CDR3 DNA reads as TGTGCCAGCAGTCCGGGGGCGAACAATTCACCCCTCCACTTT. Amino acids: CASSPGANNSPLHF. The gene calls are TRBV6-6 and TRBJ1-6; tentatively, D is TRBD1 (6 bases). V shed 5 bases and J shed 7 bases, with 12 bases lying between them. Germline assignment: CDR1 MNHNY and CDR2 SVGAGI (reference sequence). This CDR3 is built from 14 residues.

This chain uses TRBV5-6 with TRBJ2-1; no reliable D call. Trimming shortened V by 4 bases and J by 5 bases, and 19 bases separated the two germline ends. Germline V gene data show CDR1 as SGHDT and CDR2 as YYEEEE. The CDR3 sequence is 16 residues long. Written as DNA, the CDR3 is TGTGCCAGCAGCACATTACGGCTTGGACCGGACAATGAGCAGTTCTTC. Its translation is CASSTLRLGPDNEQFF.

The V gene is TRBV6-6, the J gene TRBJ1-3, with D possibly being TRBD1 (5 bases). The CDR3 sequence is 16 residues long. The ends were cut back, 6 bases at V and 8 bases at J, with 23 bases in the middle. Germline lookup yields CDR1 MNHNY and CDR2 SVGAGI (reference sequence). The CDR3 protein is CASRIHLGLPRDTIYF. The CDR3 region has the DNA TGTGCCAGCAGGATACATTTAGGACTCCCCAGGGACACCATATATTTT.

The J gene is TRBJ2-6, the V gene TRBV18, with D possibly matching TRBD1 (6 bases). This CDR3 is built from 19 residues. Looked up from germline, CDR1 is KGHSH and CDR2 is LQKENI. V was cut by 0 bases and J by 0 bases, with 15 bases left in between. The CDR3 DNA is TGTGCCAGCTCACCACCGACTGGCCAGGGGTTCTCTGGGGCCAACGTCCTGACTTTC. This gives the protein CASSPPTGQGFSGANVLTF. Using reference TRBV18 and TRBJ2-6 for the parts outside the CDR3, the full variable domain is NAGVMQNPRHLVRRRGQEARLRCSPMKGHSHVYWYRQLPEEGLKFMVYLQKENIIDESGMPKERFSAEFPKEGPSILRIQQVVRGDSAAYFCASSPPTGQGFSGANVLTFGAGSRLTVL.

V and J are TRBV5-1 and TRBJ2-6; D uncertain. This CDR3 has 16 amino acids. V lost 3 bases to trimming and J lost 1 base, with 11 bases between them. Germline V gene sequence: CDR1 SGHRS, CDR2 YFSETQ. This CDR3 reads CASSYPIESGANVLTF. CDR3 nucleotide sequence: TGCGCCAGCAGCTACCCGATCGAATCTGGGGCCAACGTCCTGACTTTC.

The chain recombines TRBV12-5 with TRBJ2-3, with D hard to call. Germline CDR1 is LGHNT and CDR2 is FRNRAP. The CDR3 contains 16 residues. Deletions cut 1 base from V and 1 base from J, with 12 bases between. In DNA, the CDR3 is TGTGCTAGTGGTTTGGGGACCGTAACTCGCACAGATACGCAGTATTTT. This sequence encodes CASGLGTVTRTDTQYF.

The chain joins TRBV2 to TRBJ1-5, with D uncertain. The germline V gene has CDR1 SNHLY and CDR2 FYNNEI. The CDR3 runs to 13 residues. The V end was cut by 7 bases, the J end by 3 bases, with 10 bases between. The CDR3: CASKERTNQPQHF. CDR3 nucleotide sequence: TGTGCCAGCAAGGAGAGGACCAATCAGCCCCAGCATTTT.

This sequence joins TRBV19 and TRBJ1-2; D is unresolved. Germline values: CDR1 LNHDA, CDR2 SQIVND (reference sequence). V was clipped by 6 bases and J by 7 bases, with 9 bases between them. The CDR3 spans 11 residues. The CDR3 loop reads CASSLGVGYTF. DNA of the CDR3: TGTGCCAGTAGCCTCGGGGTTGGCTACACCTTC.

A word on this clone: The same CDR3 also results from other DNA sequences found in this sample. The chain employs TRBV7-9 and TRBJ2-1; the D call may be TRBD1 or TRBD2 (6 bases each). This CDR3 is 14 amino acids long. Per germline, CDR1 SEHNR and CDR2 FQNEAQ (reference sequence). V was pared by 1 base and J by 4 bases, with 8 bases between. The CDR3 coding sequence is TGTGCCAGCAGCTTAGTAGGGGGGTACAATGAGCAGTTCTTC. Its protein product is CASSLVGGYNEQFF.

This chain links TRBV19 with TRBJ1-6; maybe TRBD1 (5 bases). Germline lookup yields CDR1 LNHDA and CDR2 SQIVND (reference sequence). The CDR3 is made up of 15 amino acids. V dropped 3 bases and J dropped 5 bases, with 11 bases sitting between them. CDR3 residues: CASSIQGGDNSPLHF. CDR3 nucleotide sequence: TGTGCCAGTAGTATCCAGGGTGGAGATAATTCACCCCTCCACTTT.

The chain has TRBV18 and TRBJ1-2, with a possible D match to TRBD1 (6 bases). The CDR3 spans 15 residues. Germline CDR1 KGHSH, CDR2 LQKENI. V was pared by 2 bases and J by 0 bases, with 10 bases between. The DNA of the CDR3 is TGTGCCAGCTCACCAGCAGCAGGGGCTAACTATGGCTACACCTTC. Translation gives CASSPAAGANYGYTF.

This clone came up once. The rearrangement uses TRBV7-9 and TRBJ1-5; D not resolved. This CDR3 is 13 amino acids long. The germline V gene has CDR1 SEHNR and CDR2 FQNEAQ (reference sequence). Trimming stripped 1 base from V and 6 bases from J, with 7 bases between. In DNA, the CDR3 is TGTGCCAGCAGCTTAGGTTCTGGTCAGCCCCAGCATTTT. Translating it yields CASSLGSGQPQHF.

The gene calls are TRBV19 and TRBJ2-2; 7 nucleotides match TRBD1. The CDR3 covers 14 residues. In germline, CDR1 is LNHDA, CDR2 SQIVND (reference sequence). The junction had 4 bases not matched to a gene; V was cut back by 6 bases and J by 3 bases. The CDR3 DNA follows: TGTGCCAGTAGGGCAGGGGGAGACACCGGGGAGCTGTTTTTT. Protein product: CASRAGGDTGELFF.

The V and J genes are TRBV7-2 and TRBJ2-5, with 13 bases fitting TRBD2. This CDR3 comprises 16 residues. The V gene's germline CDR1 is SGHTA and CDR2 FQGNSA. Unmatched junction bases numbered 4, after V lost 1 base and J lost 5 bases. The CDR3 region is CASSLDGLAGAETQYF. CDR3 DNA sequence: TGTGCCAGCAGCTTAGACGGACTAGCGGGAGCTGAGACCCAGTACTTC.

V and J are TRBV6-1 and TRBJ2-2; 8 nucleotides line up with TRBD1. The V segment lost 6 bases and the J segment 6 bases; nucleotides outside the gene matches: 6. The CDR3 totals 14 residues. CDR1 is MNHNS and CDR2 is SASEGT in the germline V gene. The CDR3 DNA reads as TGTGCCAGCAGCAGGACAGGGACTTCCGGGGAGCTGTTTTTT. Protein sequence: CASSRTGTSGELFF.

V and J are TRBV5-1 and TRBJ1-4, with D unclear. The CDR3 length is 17 residues. CDR1 and CDR2 (germline): SGHRS, YFSETQ. The V end was cut by 5 bases, the J end by 4 bases, with 21 bases between. The CDR3 DNA reads as TGCGCCAGCAGGCCTACTTGGACGGCGGTACTTAATGAAAAACTGTTTTTT. Translated: CASRPTWTAVLNEKLFF.